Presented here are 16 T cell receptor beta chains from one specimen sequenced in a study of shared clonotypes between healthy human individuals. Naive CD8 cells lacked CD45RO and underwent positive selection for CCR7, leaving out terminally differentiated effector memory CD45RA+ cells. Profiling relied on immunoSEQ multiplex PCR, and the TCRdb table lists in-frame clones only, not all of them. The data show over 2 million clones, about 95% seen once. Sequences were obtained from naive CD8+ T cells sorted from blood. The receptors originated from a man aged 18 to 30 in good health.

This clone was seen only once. The CDR3: CASSDPLAGAPTLFF. CDR3 nucleotide sequence: TGTGCCAGCAGTGACCCTCTAGCGGGGGCTCCGACTCTGTTTTTT. The chain employs TRBV25-1 and TRBJ2-2, with 10 bases identical to TRBD2. CDR1 is MGHDK, CDR2 SYGVNS, per germline. Germline trimming cut 3 bases from V and 14 bases from J; bases unmatched to any gene: 12. This CDR3 contains 15 residues.

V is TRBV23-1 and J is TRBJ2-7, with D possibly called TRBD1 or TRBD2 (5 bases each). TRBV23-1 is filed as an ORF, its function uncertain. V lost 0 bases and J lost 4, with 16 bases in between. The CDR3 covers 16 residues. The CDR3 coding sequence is TGCGCCAGCAGTCAATCGACGCCGGGGCGTAATTACGAGCAGTACTTC. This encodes CASSQSTPGRNYEQYF.

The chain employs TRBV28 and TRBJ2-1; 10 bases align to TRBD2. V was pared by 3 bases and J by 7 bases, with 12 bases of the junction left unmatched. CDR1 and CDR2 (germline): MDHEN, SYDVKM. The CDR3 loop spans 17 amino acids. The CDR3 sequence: CASSFGLAGVLNNEQFF. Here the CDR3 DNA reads TGTGCCAGCAGTTTCGGTCTAGCGGGGGTACTTAATAATGAGCAGTTCTTC.

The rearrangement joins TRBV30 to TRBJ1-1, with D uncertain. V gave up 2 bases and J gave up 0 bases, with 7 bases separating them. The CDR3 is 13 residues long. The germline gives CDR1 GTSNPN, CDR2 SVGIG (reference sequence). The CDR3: CAWSMALNTEAFF. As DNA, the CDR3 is TGTGCCTGGAGTATGGCTTTGAACACTGAAGCTTTCTTT.

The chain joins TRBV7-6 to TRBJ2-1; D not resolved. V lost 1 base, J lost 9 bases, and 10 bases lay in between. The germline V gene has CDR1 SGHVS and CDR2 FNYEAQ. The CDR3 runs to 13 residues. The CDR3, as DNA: TGTGCCAGCAGCTTAGGGTTCCCAGCTGAGCAGTTCTTC. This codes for CASSLGFPAEQFF. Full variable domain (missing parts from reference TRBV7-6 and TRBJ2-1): GAGVSQSPRYKVTKRGQDVALRCDPISGHVSLYWYRQALGQGPEFLTYFNYEAQQDKSGLPNDRFSAERPEGSISTLTIQRTEQRDSAMYRCASSLGFPAEQFFGPGTRLTVL.

In DNA form, the CDR3 reads TGTGCCAGCAGTGCGATAGGTATGAACACTGAAGCTTTCTTT. Its protein product is CASSAIGMNTEAFF. The chain is built from TRBV27 and TRBJ1-1; unclear D gene. The CDR3 extends over 14 amino acids. CDR1 is MNHEY, CDR2 SMNVEV, per germline (reference sequence). V was pared by 5 bases and J by 0 bases, with 10 bases between.

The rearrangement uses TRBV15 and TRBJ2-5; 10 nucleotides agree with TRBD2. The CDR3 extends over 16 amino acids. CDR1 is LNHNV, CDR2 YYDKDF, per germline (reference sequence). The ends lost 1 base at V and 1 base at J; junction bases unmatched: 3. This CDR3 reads CATSRGLAGVQETQYF. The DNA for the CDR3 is TGTGCCACCAGCAGAGGGCTAGCGGGGGTCCAAGAGACCCAGTACTTC.

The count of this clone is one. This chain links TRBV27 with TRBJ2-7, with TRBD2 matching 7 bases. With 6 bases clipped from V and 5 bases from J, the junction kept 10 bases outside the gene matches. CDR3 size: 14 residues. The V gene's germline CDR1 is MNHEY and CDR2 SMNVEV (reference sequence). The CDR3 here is CASRDLGGVDEQYF. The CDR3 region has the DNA TGTGCCAGCAGAGATCTGGGAGGGGTGGACGAGCAGTACTTC.

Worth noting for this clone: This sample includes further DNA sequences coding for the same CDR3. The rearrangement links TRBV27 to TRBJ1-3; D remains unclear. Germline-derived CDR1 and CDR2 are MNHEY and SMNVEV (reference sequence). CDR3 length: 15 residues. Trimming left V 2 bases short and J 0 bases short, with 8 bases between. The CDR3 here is CASSLDPSSGNTIYF. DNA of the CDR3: TGTGCCAGCAGTTTAGACCCTAGCTCTGGAAACACCATATATTTT.

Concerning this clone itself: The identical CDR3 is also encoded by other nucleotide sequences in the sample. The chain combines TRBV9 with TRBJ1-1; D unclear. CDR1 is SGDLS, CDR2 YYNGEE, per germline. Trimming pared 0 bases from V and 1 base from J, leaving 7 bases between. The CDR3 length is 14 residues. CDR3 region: CASSVVGENTEAFF. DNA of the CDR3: TGTGCCAGCAGCGTAGTCGGGGAGAACACTGAAGCTTTCTTT.

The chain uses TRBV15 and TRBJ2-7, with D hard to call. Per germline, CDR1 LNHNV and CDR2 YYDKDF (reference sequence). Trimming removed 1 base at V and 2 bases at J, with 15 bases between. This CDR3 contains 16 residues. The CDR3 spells CATSRVVGPDAYEQYF. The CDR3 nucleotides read TGTGCCACCAGCAGAGTGGTAGGCCCGGACGCCTACGAGCAGTACTTC. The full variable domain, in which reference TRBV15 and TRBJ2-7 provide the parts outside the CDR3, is DAMVIQNPRYQVTQFGKPVTLSCSQTLNHNVMYWYQQKSSQAPKLLFHYYDKDFNNEADTPDNFQSRRPNTSFCFLDIRSPGLGDTAMYLCATSRVVGPDAYEQYFGPGTRLTVT.

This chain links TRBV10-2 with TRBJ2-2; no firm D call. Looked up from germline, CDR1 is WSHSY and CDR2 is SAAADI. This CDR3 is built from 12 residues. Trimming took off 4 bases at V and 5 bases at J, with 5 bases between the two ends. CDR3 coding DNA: TGCGCCAGCAGTGGCTTAACCGGGGAGCTGTTTTTT. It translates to CASSGLTGELFF.

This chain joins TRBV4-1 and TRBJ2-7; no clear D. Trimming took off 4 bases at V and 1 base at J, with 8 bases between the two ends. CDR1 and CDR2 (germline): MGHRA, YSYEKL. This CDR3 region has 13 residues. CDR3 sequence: CASSPARSYEQYF. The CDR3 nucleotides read TGCGCCAGCAGCCCTGCCAGATCCTACGAGCAGTACTTC.

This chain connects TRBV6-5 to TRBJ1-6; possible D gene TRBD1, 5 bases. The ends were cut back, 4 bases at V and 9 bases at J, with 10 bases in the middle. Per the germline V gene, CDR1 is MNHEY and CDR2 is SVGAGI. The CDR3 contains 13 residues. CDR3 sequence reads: CASSLSGGSPLHF. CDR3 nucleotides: TGTGCCAGCAGTTTGAGCGGGGGTTCACCCCTCCACTTT.

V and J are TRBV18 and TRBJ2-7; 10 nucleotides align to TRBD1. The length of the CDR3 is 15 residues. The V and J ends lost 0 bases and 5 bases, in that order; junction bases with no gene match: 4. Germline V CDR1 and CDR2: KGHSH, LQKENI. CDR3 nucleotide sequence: TGTGCCAGCTCACCACCGGGACAGGGGATCAACGAGCAGTACTTC. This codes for CASSPPGQGINEQYF.

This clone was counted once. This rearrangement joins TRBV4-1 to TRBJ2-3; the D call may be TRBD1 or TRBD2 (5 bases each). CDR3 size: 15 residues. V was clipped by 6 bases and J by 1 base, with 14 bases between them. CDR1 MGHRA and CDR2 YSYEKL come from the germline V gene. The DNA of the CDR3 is TGCGCCAGCAGGAAGATAGTGGGGGGCACAGATACGCAGTATTTT. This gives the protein CASRKIVGGTDTQYF.